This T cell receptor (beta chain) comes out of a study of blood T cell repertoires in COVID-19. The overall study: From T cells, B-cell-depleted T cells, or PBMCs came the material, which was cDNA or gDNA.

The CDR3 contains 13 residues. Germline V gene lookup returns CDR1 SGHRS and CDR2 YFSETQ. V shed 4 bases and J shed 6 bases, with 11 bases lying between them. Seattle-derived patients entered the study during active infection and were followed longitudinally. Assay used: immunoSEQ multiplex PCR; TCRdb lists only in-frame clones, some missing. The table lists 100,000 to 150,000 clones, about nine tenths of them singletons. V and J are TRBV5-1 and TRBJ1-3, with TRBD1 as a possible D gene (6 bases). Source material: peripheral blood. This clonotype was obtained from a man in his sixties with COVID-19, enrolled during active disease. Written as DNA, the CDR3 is TGCGCCAGCAGCAAGGACAGAGCAAACACCATATATTTT. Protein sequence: CASSKDRANTIYF.